The 27 T cell receptor beta chains below all came from one sample that was sequenced in a study of blood T cells in healthy people across ages. PCR was performed a second time for about 6 to 12 cycles using a sample-barcoded 5' primer and a J-beta primer mix. TCRdb independently ran MiXCR on the 5' RACE reads; one entry per CDR3 protein. The sample has 1.6 million or so distinct CDR3 sequences; 30% to 40% are singletons. Sequencing was done on a sample of blood. The source of these receptors is a woman in her thirties in good health.

This clonotype was seen a few times. The genes are TRBV2 and TRBJ1-6, with no clear D. The CDR3 runs to 14 residues. CDR1 SNHLY and CDR2 FYNNEI come from the germline V gene. Trimming stripped 8 bases from V and 0 bases from J, with 8 bases between. CDR3: CASLLSSYNSPLHF. The CDR3, as DNA: TGTGCCAGCCTGTTGAGCTCCTATAATTCACCCCTCCACTTT. Looking up the rest from reference TRBV2 and TRBJ1-6 gives the full variable domain: EPEVTQTPSHQVTQMGQEVILRCVPISNHLYFYWYRQILGQKVEFLVSFYNNEISEKSEIFDDQFSVERPDGSNFTLKIRSTKLEDSAMYFCASLLSSYNSPLHFGNGTRLTVT.

This clonotype was counted a few times. The chain is built from TRBV4-1 and TRBJ2-5, with D tentatively TRBD1 (5 bases). CDR1 is MGHRA, CDR2 YSYEKL, per germline. The V and J ends lost 1 base and 1 base respectively, with 10 bases between them. The CDR3 is 15 amino acids. In nucleotides, the CDR3 is TGCGCCAGCAGCCAAGGTCAGGGCAGCCAAGAGACCCAGTACTTC. Translated, it gives CASSQGQGSQETQYF.

This sequence joins TRBV27 and TRBJ2-5; TRBD2 matches at 9 bases. CDR1 MNHEY and CDR2 SMNVEV come from the germline V gene (reference sequence). This CDR3 spans 14 amino acids. V was pared by 6 bases and J by 5 bases, with 7 bases of the junction left unmatched. The CDR3 region is CASSPSGIEETQYF. CDR3 coding DNA: TGTGCCAGCAGCCCTAGCGGGATCGAGGAGACCCAGTACTTC.

Here the CDR3 DNA reads TGTGCCAGCAGCTTTGGTTATTGGGGTCACCAGGCAGATACGCAGTATTTT. This encodes CASSFGYWGHQADTQYF. The chain joins TRBV5-5 to TRBJ2-3; D gene uncertain. Trimming took 2 bases from V and 4 from J, leaving 20 bases between them. The CDR3 consists of 17 residues. CDR1 and CDR2 from the germline V gene are SGHKS and YYEKEE (reference sequence).

This clonotype was detected a few times. The chain couples TRBV29-1 to TRBJ2-5; the match to TRBD2 covers 16 bases. This CDR3 is 16 amino acids long. J was trimmed by 4 bases and V by 6 bases; bases with no gene match: 8. The V gene's germline CDR1 is SQVTM and CDR2 ANQGSEA. CDR3 in DNA: TGCAGCGTCCACATGGGACTAGCGGGAGGGCTAGAGACCCAGTACTTC. Translating it yields CSVHMGLAGGLETQYF.

This chain links TRBV27 with TRBJ1-1; 9 bases agree with TRBD1. Germline CDR1 and CDR2: MNHEY and SMNVEV (reference sequence). The length of the CDR3 is 16 residues. J gave up 3 bases and V 5 bases, and 10 bases lay outside the gene matches. In nucleotides, the CDR3 is TGTGCCAGCAGTCTACTGGGACAGGGCTTGCACACTGAAGCTTTCTTT. This translates into CASSLLGQGLHTEAFF.

J is TRBJ2-4 and V is TRBV4-1, with D perhaps matching TRBD1 or TRBD2 (6 bases each). Germline lookup yields CDR1 MGHRA and CDR2 YSYEKL. The CDR3 spans 15 residues. V lost 3 bases, J lost 7 bases, and 16 bases lay in between. Here the CDR3 DNA reads TGCGCCAGCAGCCAGGAACAGGGAGGTTGGAACATTCAGTACTTC. Its protein is CASSQEQGGWNIQYF.

The CDR3: CASSTSGTYNEQFF. The CDR3 DNA reads TGTGCCAGCTCGACTAGCGGGACCTACAATGAGCAGTTCTTC. The rearrangement links TRBV2 to TRBJ2-1; 11 bases fit TRBD2. The CDR3 extends over 14 amino acids. CDR1 is SNHLY and CDR2 is FYNNEI in the germline V gene. V shed 8 bases and J 2 bases; nucleotides not matched to a gene: 2.

This clonotype has a count of ten or more. The DNA of the CDR3 is TGTGCCAGCAGCGTAGATCAAGTCAATGAGCAGTTCTTC. This sequence encodes CASSVDQVNEQFF. This chain connects TRBV9 to TRBJ2-1, with D hard to call. The CDR3 has 13 residues. Germline V CDR1 and CDR2: SGDLS, YYNGEE. Trimming took 0 bases from V and 6 from J, leaving 7 bases between them.

The genes are TRBV9 and TRBJ2-5; D ambiguous. V lost 3 bases, J lost 5 bases, and 14 bases lay in between. This CDR3 is 14 amino acids long. Germline CDR1 SGDLS, CDR2 YYNGEE. The CDR3 loop reads CASSGARSRETQYF. In DNA, the CDR3 is TGTGCCAGCAGCGGTGCTAGGAGCCGGGAGACCCAGTACTTC.

This clonotype appeared a few times. The V call is TRBV5-6, the J call TRBJ2-2, with D possibly TRBD2 on 6 matching bases. Germline V CDR1 and CDR2: SGHDT, YYEEEE. The ends were cut back, 5 bases at V and 0 bases at J, with 14 bases in the middle. The CDR3 is made up of 16 amino acids. The CDR3 loop reads CASRSSSDPNTGELFF. The CDR3 region has the DNA TGTGCCAGCAGATCCTCTAGCGATCCGAACACCGGGGAGCTGTTTTTT.

This clonotype has only a few counts. V gene TRBV20-1 combines with J gene TRBJ2-7, with 16 bases aligning to TRBD2. CDR1 is DFQATT, CDR2 SNEGSKA, per germline (reference sequence). V was clipped by 3 bases and J by 0 bases; unmatched bases: 8. This CDR3 is built from 18 residues. The CDR3 sequence is CSASSGTSGGGISYEQYF. Here the CDR3 DNA reads TGCAGTGCTAGCTCTGGGACTAGCGGGGGGGGCATCTCCTACGAGCAGTACTTC.

The chain combines TRBV6-2 or TRBV6-3 with TRBJ2-1; 10 bases are shared with TRBD2. Trimming cost V 4 bases and J 7 bases; bases outside gene matches: 13. The germline V gene encodes CDR1 MNHEY and CDR2 SVGEGT. The CDR3 is 17 amino acids. The CDR3 sequence: CASSSPRSGRALNEQFF. The CDR3 region has the DNA TGTGCCAGCAGTTCCCCCCGAAGCGGGAGGGCCCTTAATGAGCAGTTCTTC.

The chain is built from TRBV7-2 and TRBJ2-2, with 10 bases matching TRBD2. Germline CDR1 and CDR2: SGHTA and FQGNSA. V gave up 5 bases and J gave up 4 bases; unmatched junction bases: 10. The CDR3 has 17 residues. The CDR3 sequence: CASSQRTSGLSTGELFF. CDR3 bases: TGTGCCAGCAGCCAACGGACTAGCGGCCTTTCCACCGGGGAGCTGTTTTTT.

The V call is TRBV3-1, the J call TRBJ2-1; D perhaps matches TRBD2 (5 bases). Deletions cut 4 bases from V and 15 bases from J, with 16 bases between. This CDR3 has 12 amino acids. In germline, CDR1 is LGHDT, CDR2 YNNKEL (reference sequence). The CDR3 DNA reads as TGTGCCAGCAGCCCCAAGGGAGCGGTACGGTTCTTC. This codes for CASSPKGAVRFF.

V usage is TRBV9 and J usage is TRBJ1-2, with D possibly being TRBD1 (5 bases). Germline V lookup: CDR1 SGDLS, CDR2 YYNGEE. The CDR3 runs to 16 residues. The V and J ends lost 5 bases and 4 bases respectively, with 21 bases between them. The CDR3 region is CASSPEDPGLSYGYTF. The CDR3 DNA reads TGTGCCAGCAGTCCCGAAGATCCAGGGTTGTCCTATGGCTACACCTTC.

The chain is built from TRBV6-4 and TRBJ2-7, with D possibly matching TRBD1 (6 bases). This CDR3 contains 15 residues. V was shortened by 4 bases and J by 0 bases, with 13 bases between the two germline ends. CDR1 and CDR2 (germline): MRHNA, SNTAGT. The CDR3 bases are TGTGCCAGCAGTGTCATTACAGGGACCTCCTACGAGCAGTACTTC. This translates into CASSVITGTSYEQYF.

This clonotype has just one count. This sequence joins TRBV2 and TRBJ1-2; D uncertain. The germline V gene encodes CDR1 SNHLY and CDR2 FYNNEI. V gave up 1 base and J gave up 8 bases, with 8 bases separating them. The CDR3 consists of 12 residues. In DNA, the CDR3 is TGTGCCAGCAGTGAAGGCTGGGAGGGCTACACCTTC. Its protein product is CASSEGWEGYTF.

This sequence joins TRBV29-1 and TRBJ2-2, with D tentatively TRBD1 or TRBD2 (5 bases each). Germline CDR1 SQVTM, CDR2 ANQGSEA. There are 14 residues in the CDR3. Trimming left V 5 bases short and J 7 bases short, with 17 bases between. In DNA form, the CDR3 reads TGCAGCGTTCCCGGGACCAACGTCGACGGGGAGCTGTTTTTT. Its translation: CSVPGTNVDGELFF.

The chain joins TRBV15 to TRBJ2-7; possibly TRBD1 or TRBD2 for D (5 bases each). The CDR3 is 15 amino acids. Looked up from germline, CDR1 is LNHNV and CDR2 is YYDKDF (reference sequence). Trimming pared 0 bases from V and 0 bases from J, leaving 9 bases between. The CDR3 protein is CATSRDRGSSYEQYF. The CDR3 coding sequence is TGTGCCACCAGCAGAGATCGGGGCAGCTCCTACGAGCAGTACTTC. The whole variable domain, filled in from reference TRBV15 and TRBJ2-7, reads DAMVIQNPRYQVTQFGKPVTLSCSQTLNHNVMYWYQQKSSQAPKLLFHYYDKDFNNEADTPDNFQSRRPNTSFCFLDIRSPGLGDTAMYLCATSRDRGSSYEQYFGPGTRLTVT.

The chain links TRBV28 to TRBJ2-7; D possibly corresponds to TRBD1 (8 bases). Between the trimmed V and J ends, which lost 7 bases and 0 bases, there was a span of 19 bases. This CDR3 has 16 amino acids. Germline V gives CDR1 MDHEN, CDR2 SYDVKM. CDR3 sequence: CASIQGGQGASYEQYF. The CDR3 DNA sequence: TGTGCCAGCATTCAGGGGGGGCAGGGGGCCTCCTACGAGCAGTACTTC. The complete variable domain, with remaining parts taken from reference TRBV28 and TRBJ2-7, reads DVKVTQSSRYLVKRTGEKVFLECVQDMDHENMFWYRQDPGLGLRLIYFSYDVKMKEKGDIPEGYSVSREKKERFSLILESASTNQTSMYLCASIQGGQGASYEQYFGPGTRLTVT.

This clonotype has a handful of counts. This chain connects TRBV11-1 to TRBJ2-1; 7 positions agree with TRBD2. The CDR3 loop spans 19 amino acids. With 1 base clipped from V and 3 bases from J, the junction kept 15 bases outside the gene matches. Looked up from germline, CDR1 is SGHAT and CDR2 is FQDESV (reference sequence). The CDR3 spells CASSLGLAEILGVYNEQFF. In DNA, the CDR3 is TGTGCCAGCAGCTTAGGGCTAGCGGAAATTTTAGGGGTCTACAATGAGCAGTTCTTC.

The CDR3 is CASKVDGSYEQYF. The CDR3 DNA sequence: TGTGCCAGCAAGGTGGACGGCTCCTACGAGCAGTACTTC. This chain joins TRBV6-2 or TRBV6-3 and TRBJ2-7; D gene unclear. Trimming stripped 7 bases from V and 0 bases from J, with 10 bases between. The CDR3 length is 13 residues. Looked up from germline, CDR1 is MNHEY and CDR2 is SVGEGT.

The chain carries TRBV10-3 and TRBJ2-3; possibly TRBD1 for D (5 bases). The CDR3 sequence is 18 residues long. Per the germline V gene, CDR1 is ENHRY and CDR2 is SYGVKD. With 3 bases removed from V and 0 bases from J, the gap between germline ends came to 19 bases. This CDR3 is CAISETHTDNLSTDTQYF. For the CDR3, the DNA is TGTGCCATCAGTGAAACGCATACGGACAACCTTAGCACAGATACGCAGTATTTT.

This clonotype has just a few counts. The rearrangement joins TRBV29-1 to TRBJ1-1, with D perhaps TRBD1 (5 bases). The CDR3 totals 14 residues. V was cut by 1 base and J by 5 bases, with 14 bases left in between. CDR1 is SQVTM, CDR2 ANQGSEA, per germline. The CDR3 DNA is TGCAGCGTTGAAGGGGCATCGGGGGTGACTGAAGCTTTCTTT. It yields the protein CSVEGASGVTEAFF.

In this sample, this clonotype turned up a few times. CDR3 protein: CASSQAPGTSGGPSYEQYF. As DNA, the CDR3 is TGCGCCAGCAGCCAAGCCCCCGGGACTAGCGGGGGACCCTCCTACGAGCAGTACTTC. The chain has TRBV4-1 and TRBJ2-7; 14 nucleotides align to TRBD2. With V trimmed by 1 base and J by 0 bases, 8 bases remained unmatched. The V gene's germline CDR1 is MGHRA and CDR2 YSYEKL. This CDR3 region has 19 residues.

The V and J genes are TRBV24-1 and TRBJ2-1; 7 bases align to TRBD1. Germline V gene lookup returns CDR1 KGHDR and CDR2 SFDVKD. This CDR3 has 15 amino acids. DNA of the CDR3: TGTGCGACCGGGGCCCGGGACAGCTTATACAATGAGCAGTTCTTC. This gives the protein CATGARDSLYNEQFF.